A selection of T cell receptor beta chains follows, all from one sample in a study of T cell clonotyping in hematopoietic cell transplantation. Assay used: immunoSEQ multiplex PCR; TCRdb lists only in-frame clones, some missing. Among around 17,000 clones listed, around 90% were seen once. Sequenced input: peripheral blood mononuclear cells. These receptors were collected from a man aged 35-49 years in good health. Some clones in this sample may be carry-over from other donors' samples. Both conserved end residues are part of each CDR3. A D gene is named only where the DNA matches it firmly. Rows give clone size only sometimes, using once, few, many, or a class for an expanded clone.

>-|TRBV23-1|TRBD1|TRBJ2-7
TGCGCCAGACGACAGGGGCTTCACTACGAGCAGTACTTC
CARRQGLHYEQYF
>-|TRBV7-9|-|TRBJ1-1
TGTGCCAGCAGCCCTACAAAAAAGGGGGTCACTGAAGCTTTCTTT
CASSPTKKGVTEAFF
>-|TRBV4-3|-|TRBJ1-1
TGCGCCAGCAGCCAAGAGGACGGGAACACTGAAGCTTTCTTT
CASSQEDGNTEAFF
>-|TRBV7-8|-|TRBJ1-2
TGTGCCAGCAGCTTAGGGACAGAGTATGGCTACACCTTC
CASSLGTEYGYTF
>-|TRBV2|-|TRBJ2-5
TGTGCCAGCAGTGAAGCGCTGGTGGGGGGATGGCGAAAAGAGACCCAGTACTTC
CASSEALVGGWRKETQYF
>-|TRBV19|-|TRBJ2-5
TGTGCCAGTAGTATGACAGGGAGGGGGCCGGAGACCCAGTACTTC
CASSMTGRGPETQYF
>-|TRBV5-4|-|TRBJ1-2
TGTGCCAGCAGCCGTAAAACTACAGTTAACTATGGCTACACCTTC
CASSRKTTVNYGYTF
>-|TRBV2|TRBD2|TRBJ2-3
TGTGCCAGCAGAGAAACCGGGACTAAAACAGATACGCAGTATTTT
CASRETGTKTDTQYF
>-|TRBV7-3|TRBD1|TRBJ2-5
TGTGCCAGCAGCTTACAGGGGACAGGGAGAGAGACCCAGTACTTC
CASSLQGTGRETQYF
>-|TRBV6-5|-|TRBJ1-1
TGTGCCAGCAGTTACCCCCCAGAGACTTTCTTT
CASSYPPETFF
>-|TRBV19|-|TRBJ2-7
TGTGCCAGTAGTATAACCTCCACGACCTACGAGCAGTACTTC
CASSITSTTYEQYF
>-|TRBV7-7|TRBD2|TRBJ2-2
TGTGCCAGCAGCTTAGTGGTACCGGCGGGAGGGCCGGGCACCGGGGAGCTGTTTTTT
CASSLVVPAGGPGTGELFF
>-|TRBV5-4|-|TRBJ2-7
TGTGCCAGCAGCTTGAGCGTTAAGGCTTACGAGCAGTACTTC
CASSLSVKAYEQYF
>-|TRBV9|-|TRBJ2-3
TGTGCCAGCAGCCAGCGACCGGGCGTCTCTAGCACAGATACGCAGTATTTT
CASSQRPGVSSTDTQYF
>-|TRBV19|-|TRBJ2-7
TGTGCCAGTAGCCCTGACGGGCCTTCCTACGAGCAGTACTTC
CASSPDGPSYEQYF
>-|TRBV6-1|TRBD1|TRBJ1-5
TGTGCCAGCAGTGATGGACAGGCAAATCAGCCCCAGCATTTT
CASSDGQANQPQHF
>once|TRBV7-8|-|TRBJ2-7
TGTGCCAGCAGCTTACCAGCGGCTCCCTACGAGCAGTACTTC
CASSLPAAPYEQYF
>-|TRBV29-1|-|TRBJ1-1
TGCAGCGTTGAGCCGGCAGCGGCTTTCTTT
CSVEPAAAFF
>-|TRBV6-5|-|TRBJ1-1
TGTGCCAGCAGCTATTACAGGGAGAACACTGAAGCTTTCTTT
CASSYYRENTEAFF
>-|TRBV25-1|TRBD2|TRBJ2-5
TGTGCCAGCAGTGAATTAGCGGGAGACGCTCAAGAGACCCAGTACTTC
CASSELAGDAQETQYF
>-|TRBV27|-|TRBJ1-1
TGTGCCAGCAGTTGGGACCGGGACACCAAAAGTACTGAAGCTTTCTTT
CASSWDRDTKSTEAFF
>-|TRBV19|TRBD1|TRBJ2-7
TGTGCCAGTAGCGACAGGGGTGGTCTAGGCGAGCAGTACTTC
CASSDRGGLGEQYF
>-|TRBV5-1|-|TRBJ2-1
TGCGCCAGCAGCTTGGAGATTCCATACAATGAGCAGTTCTTC
CASSLEIPYNEQFF
>-|TRBV11-3|-|TRBJ2-7
TGTGCCAGCAGCCCAACTAGCTCCTACGAGCAGTACTTC
CASSPTSSYEQYF
>-|TRBV28|-|TRBJ2-1
TGTGCCAGCAGCTTCCCCCGGGACCCTTACAATGAGCAGTTCTTC
CASSFPRDPYNEQFF
>once|TRBV2|-|TRBJ2-5
TGTGCCAGCAGTCCAGGGGGGGGCCAAGAGACCCAGTACTTC
CASSPGGGQETQYF
>-|TRBV9|TRBD2|TRBJ2-3
TGTGCCAGCAGCGGGACTAGCGGGAGCGTGACAGATACGCAGTATTTT
CASSGTSGSVTDTQYF
>-|TRBV6-6|-|TRBJ2-7
TGTGCCAGCAGTTCCAACGCTGGCGAGCAGTACTTC
CASSSNAGEQYF
>-|TRBV5-1|-|TRBJ2-7
TGCGCCAGCAGCTTGGTTCCACCGGGACAACTCTACGAGCAGTACTTC
CASSLVPPGQLYEQYF
>-|TRBV7-9|TRBD2|TRBJ2-1
TGTGCCAGCAGCTCTCGGACTAGCGGGAGAAATGAGCAGTTCTTC
CASSSRTSGRNEQFF
>-|TRBV19|TRBD1|TRBJ1-1
TGTGCCAGTGCCCAGGGGGCCGCTGAAGCTTTCTTT
CASAQGAAEAFF
>-|TRBV6-1|TRBD1|TRBJ2-2
TGTGCCGCCGGGACAGGGAGGATCACCGGGGAGCTGTTTTTT
CAAGTGRITGELFF
>-|TRBV9|-|TRBJ1-2
TGTGCCAGCAGCCCGGGCGGGGGAACCGGAGGCTACACCTTC
CASSPGGGTGGYTF
>-|TRBV29-1|-|TRBJ1-2
TGCAGCGTTGATGATCGGGGATCGAACTATGGCTACACCTTC
CSVDDRGSNYGYTF
>-|TRBV6-5|TRBD2|TRBJ2-3
TGTGCCAGCAGATTAGCGGGAGGGGACCCAGATACGCAGTATTTT
CASRLAGGDPDTQYF
>-|TRBV6-5|-|TRBJ2-7
TGTGCCAGCAGAGAGGGAACCGGGCAAGCCTACGAGCAGTACTTC
CASREGTGQAYEQYF
>once|TRBV5-4|-|TRBJ2-7
TGTGCCAGCAGCCCGGCACAGGGTCGCGAGCAGTACTTC
CASSPAQGREQYF
>-|TRBV5-1|-|TRBJ2-3
TGCGCCAGCAGCTTGGGGACCCCATCACCCGCAGATACGCAGTATTTT
CASSLGTPSPADTQYF
>once|TRBV27|-|TRBJ2-3
TGTGCCAGCAGTTCCCTAGGGGATACGCAGTATTTT
CASSSLGDTQYF
>-|TRBV4-1|TRBD1|TRBJ2-7
TGCGCCAGCAGCCAACATGGACAGGCCCTGGGCGAGCAGTACTTC
CASSQHGQALGEQYF
>-|TRBV28|TRBD1|TRBJ1-2
TGTGCCAGCAGTTTAGGTGGGACAGGGAGGACGCGCGGCTACACCTTC
CASSLGGTGRTRGYTF
>-|TRBV7-3|-|TRBJ2-6
TGTGCCAGCAGCTTATCGGGATCTGGGGCCAACGTCCTGACTTTC
CASSLSGSGANVLTF
>-|TRBV19|-|TRBJ1-5
TGTGCCAGTAGTATTCTTACTAGCAATCAGCCCCAGCATTTT
CASSILTSNQPQHF
>-|TRBV6-5|TRBD1|TRBJ2-7
TGTGCCAGCAGAGGGACAGGGGGCGTCTACGAGCAGTACTTC
CASRGTGGVYEQYF
>once|TRBV28|TRBD2|TRBJ2-1
TGTGCCAGCAGTTTGTTTGCGGGAGTTGAGCAGTTCTTC
CASSLFAGVEQFF
>-|TRBV6-5|TRBD1|TRBJ1-2
TGTGCCAGCAGCCTCGGGACAGGGGGGCTCGGGGGCTACACCTTC
CASSLGTGGLGGYTF
>once|TRBV6-5|-|TRBJ2-5
TGTGCCAGCAGTTACTCAGGGGGGCAGGAACAAGAGACCCAGTACTTC
CASSYSGGQEQETQYF
>-|TRBV30|TRBD1|TRBJ1-4
TGTGCCTGGAGCTACGGGACAGACAATGAAAAACTGTTTTTT
CAWSYGTDNEKLFF
>-|TRBV9|-|TRBJ2-1
TGTGCCAGCAGCGTAGGCAGACTAGGGGCCTACAATGAGCAGTTCTTC
CASSVGRLGAYNEQFF
>-|TRBV6-4|-|TRBJ1-1
TGTGCCAGCAGCCCGACAGCGAACACTGAAGCTTTCTTT
CASSPTANTEAFF
>-|TRBV5-1|TRBD2|TRBJ2-2
TGCGCCAGCAGCTTGGCCCTAGCGGGAGGCAAGGGGTCGTCCGGGGAGCTGTTTTTT
CASSLALAGGKGSSGELFF
>-|TRBV5-5|-|TRBJ1-2
TGTGCCAGCAGCCCCGAAGCGGCCCTCTATGGCTACACCTTC
CASSPEAALYGYTF
>-|TRBV7-9|-|TRBJ2-7
TGTGCCAGCAGCTTCGATCTAGTGGGCGAGCAGTACTTC
CASSFDLVGEQYF
>-|TRBV9|-|TRBJ1-1
TGTGCCAGCAGCGTATTCCCCATGAACACTGAAGCTTTCTTT
CASSVFPMNTEAFF
>-|TRBV2|-|TRBJ1-2
TGTGCCAGCAGTGAGACGGACGTCTATGGCTACACCTTC
CASSETDVYGYTF
>-|TRBV9|-|TRBJ1-1
TGTGCCAGCAGCGTAGCGGCAGGGGAAGCGGCTGAAGCTTTCTTT
CASSVAAGEAAEAFF
>-|TRBV6-4|-|TRBJ2-6
TGTGCCAGCAGTGACGTTGGGGGACCTGGGGCCAACGTCCTGACTTTC
CASSDVGGPGANVLTF